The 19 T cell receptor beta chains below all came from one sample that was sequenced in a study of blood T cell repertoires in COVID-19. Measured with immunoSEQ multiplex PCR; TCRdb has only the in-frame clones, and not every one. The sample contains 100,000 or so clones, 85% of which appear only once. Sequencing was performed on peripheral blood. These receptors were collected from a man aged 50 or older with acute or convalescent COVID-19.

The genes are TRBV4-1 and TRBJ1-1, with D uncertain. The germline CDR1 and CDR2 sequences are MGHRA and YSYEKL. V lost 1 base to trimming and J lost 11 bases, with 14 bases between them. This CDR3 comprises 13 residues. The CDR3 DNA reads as TGCGCCAGCAGCCAAGGGGATAGGACTCGGGCTTTCTTT. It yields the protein CASSQGDRTRAFF.

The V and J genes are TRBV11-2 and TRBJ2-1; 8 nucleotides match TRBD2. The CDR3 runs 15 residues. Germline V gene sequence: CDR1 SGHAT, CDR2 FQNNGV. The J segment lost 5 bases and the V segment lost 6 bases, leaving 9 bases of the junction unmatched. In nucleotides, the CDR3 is TGTGCCAGCAGTCGACTAGCGAGCGGGGACAATGAGCAGTTCTTC. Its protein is CASSRLASGDNEQFF.

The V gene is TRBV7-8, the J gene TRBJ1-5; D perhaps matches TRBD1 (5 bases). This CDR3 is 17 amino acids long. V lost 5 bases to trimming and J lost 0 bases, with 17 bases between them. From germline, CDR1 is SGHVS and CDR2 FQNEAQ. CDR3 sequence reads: CASSLTGAVDSNQPQHF. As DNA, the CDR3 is TGTGCCAGCAGCCTCACTGGGGCAGTCGATAGCAATCAGCCCCAGCATTTT. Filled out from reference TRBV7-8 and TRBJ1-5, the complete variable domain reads GAGVSQSPRYKVAKRGQDVALRCDPISGHVSLFWYQQALGQGPEFLTYFQNEAQLDKSGLPSDRFFAERPEGSVSTLKIQRTQQEDSAVYLCASSLTGAVDSNQPQHFGDGTRLSIL.

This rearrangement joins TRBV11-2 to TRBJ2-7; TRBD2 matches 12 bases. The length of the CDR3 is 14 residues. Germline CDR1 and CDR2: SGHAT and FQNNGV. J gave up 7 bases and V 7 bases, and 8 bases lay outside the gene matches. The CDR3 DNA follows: TGTGCCAGCACCCGACTAGCGGGAGAAGAAGAGCAGTACTTC. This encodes CASTRLAGEEEQYF.

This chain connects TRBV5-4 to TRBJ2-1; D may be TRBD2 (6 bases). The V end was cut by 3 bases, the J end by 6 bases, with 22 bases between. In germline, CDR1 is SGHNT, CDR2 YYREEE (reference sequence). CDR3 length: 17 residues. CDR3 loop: CASSSLTSYEALNEQFF. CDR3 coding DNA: TGTGCCAGCAGCTCCCTGACTAGTTACGAAGCTCTCAATGAGCAGTTCTTC.

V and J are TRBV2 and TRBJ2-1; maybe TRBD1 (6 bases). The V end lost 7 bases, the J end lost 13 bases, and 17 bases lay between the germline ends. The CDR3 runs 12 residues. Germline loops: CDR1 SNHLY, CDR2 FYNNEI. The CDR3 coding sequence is TGTGCCAGCAATTCTCCCCAGGGGATTCAGTTCTTC. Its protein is CASNSPQGIQFF.

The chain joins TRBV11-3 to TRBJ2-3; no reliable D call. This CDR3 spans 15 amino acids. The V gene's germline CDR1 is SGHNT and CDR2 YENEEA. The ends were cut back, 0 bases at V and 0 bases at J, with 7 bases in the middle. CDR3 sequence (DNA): TGTGCCAGCAGCTTAGACCCCACTAGCACAGATACGCAGTATTTT. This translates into CASSLDPTSTDTQYF.

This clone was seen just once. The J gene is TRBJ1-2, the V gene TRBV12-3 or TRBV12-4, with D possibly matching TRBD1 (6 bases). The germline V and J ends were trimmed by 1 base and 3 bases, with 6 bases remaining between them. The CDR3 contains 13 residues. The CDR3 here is CASSLGTDYGYTF. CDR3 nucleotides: TGTGCCAGCAGTTTAGGGACAGACTATGGCTACACCTTC.

CDR3 region: CASTADRLQLGDTQYF. CDR3 bases: TGCGCCAGCACCGCGGACAGGCTACAGCTGGGGGATACGCAGTATTTT. The chain has TRBV5-1 and TRBJ2-3; the match to TRBD1 covers 7 bases. Germline V lookup: CDR1 SGHRS, CDR2 YFSETQ. J was trimmed by 6 bases and V by 6 bases; bases with no gene match: 16. The CDR3 consists of 16 residues.

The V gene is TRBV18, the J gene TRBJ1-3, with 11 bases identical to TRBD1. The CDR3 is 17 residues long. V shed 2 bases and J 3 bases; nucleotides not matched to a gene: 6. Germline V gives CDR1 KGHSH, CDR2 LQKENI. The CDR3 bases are TGTGCCAGCTCACCAACAAGGACAGGGGGCGTTGGAAACACCATATATTTT. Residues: CASSPTRTGGVGNTIYF.

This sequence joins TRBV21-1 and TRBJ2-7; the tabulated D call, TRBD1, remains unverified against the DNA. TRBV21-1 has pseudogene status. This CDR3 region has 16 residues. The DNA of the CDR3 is TGTGCCAGCAGCAAAGAATCGGACAGGGGGCTCAACGAGCAGTACTTC. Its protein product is CASSKESDRGLNEQYF.

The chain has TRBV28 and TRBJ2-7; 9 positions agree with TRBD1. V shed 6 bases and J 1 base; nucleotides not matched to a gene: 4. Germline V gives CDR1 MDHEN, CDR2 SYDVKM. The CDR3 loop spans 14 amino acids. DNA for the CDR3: TGTGCCAGCAGAAGGGACAGGGCATCCTACGAGCAGTACTTC. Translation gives CASRRDRASYEQYF. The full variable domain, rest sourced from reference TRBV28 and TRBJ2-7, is DVKVTQSSRYLVKRTGEKVFLECVQDMDHENMFWYRQDPGLGLRLIYFSYDVKMKEKGDIPEGYSVSREKKERFSLILESASTNQTSMYLCASRRDRASYEQYFGPGTRLTVT.

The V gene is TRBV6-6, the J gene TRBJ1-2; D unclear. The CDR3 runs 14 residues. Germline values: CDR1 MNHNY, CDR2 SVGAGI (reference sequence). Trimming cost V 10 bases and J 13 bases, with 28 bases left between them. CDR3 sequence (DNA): TGTGCCACCTTCCCGACTCTTCAGTTGTTGAAAGGCACCTTC. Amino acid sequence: CATFPTLQLLKGTF.

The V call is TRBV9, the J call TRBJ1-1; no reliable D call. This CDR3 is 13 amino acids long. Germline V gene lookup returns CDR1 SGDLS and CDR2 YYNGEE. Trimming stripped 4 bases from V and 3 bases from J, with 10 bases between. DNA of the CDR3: TGTGCCAGCAGCCCCTCCCGCGACACTGAAGCTTTCTTT. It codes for CASSPSRDTEAFF. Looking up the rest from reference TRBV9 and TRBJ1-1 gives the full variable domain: DSGVTQTPKHLITATGQRVTLRCSPRSGDLSVYWYQQSLDQGLQFLIQYYNGEERAKGNILERFSAQQFPDLHSELNLSSLELGDSALYFCASSPSRDTEAFFGQGTRLTVV.

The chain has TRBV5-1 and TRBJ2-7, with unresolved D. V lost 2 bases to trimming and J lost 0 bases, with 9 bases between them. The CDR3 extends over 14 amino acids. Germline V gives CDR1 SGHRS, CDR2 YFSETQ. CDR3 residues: CASSFTLYSYEQYF. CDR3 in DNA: TGCGCCAGCAGCTTCACTCTTTACTCCTACGAGCAGTACTTC.

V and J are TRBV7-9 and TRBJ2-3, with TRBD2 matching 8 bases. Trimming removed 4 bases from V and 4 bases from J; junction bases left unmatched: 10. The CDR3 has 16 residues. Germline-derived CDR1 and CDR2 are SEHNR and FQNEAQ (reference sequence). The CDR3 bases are TGTGCCAGCAGCTCGGGGTTGAGGCGGGGGGCAGATACGCAGTATTTT. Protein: CASSSGLRRGADTQYF.

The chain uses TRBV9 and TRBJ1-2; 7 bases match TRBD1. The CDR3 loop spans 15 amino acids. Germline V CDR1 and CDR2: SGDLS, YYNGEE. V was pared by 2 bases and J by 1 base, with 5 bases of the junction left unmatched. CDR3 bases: TGTGCCAGCAGCGTTTCGGGACAGCTTAACTATGGCTACACCTTC. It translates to CASSVSGQLNYGYTF.

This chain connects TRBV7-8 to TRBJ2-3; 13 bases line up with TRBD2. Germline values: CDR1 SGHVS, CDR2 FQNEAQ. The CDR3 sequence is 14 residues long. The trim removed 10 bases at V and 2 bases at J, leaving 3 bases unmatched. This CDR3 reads CATGLAGDTDTQYF. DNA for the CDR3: TGTGCCACAGGACTAGCGGGAGACACAGATACGCAGTATTTT.

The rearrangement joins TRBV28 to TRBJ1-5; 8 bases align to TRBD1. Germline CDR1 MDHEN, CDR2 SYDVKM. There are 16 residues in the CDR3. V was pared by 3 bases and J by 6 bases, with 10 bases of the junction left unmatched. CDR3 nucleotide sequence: TGTGCCAGCAGTTTCTCAGGACAGGGTTGGGTTCAGCCCCAGCATTTT. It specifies CASSFSGQGWVQPQHF.